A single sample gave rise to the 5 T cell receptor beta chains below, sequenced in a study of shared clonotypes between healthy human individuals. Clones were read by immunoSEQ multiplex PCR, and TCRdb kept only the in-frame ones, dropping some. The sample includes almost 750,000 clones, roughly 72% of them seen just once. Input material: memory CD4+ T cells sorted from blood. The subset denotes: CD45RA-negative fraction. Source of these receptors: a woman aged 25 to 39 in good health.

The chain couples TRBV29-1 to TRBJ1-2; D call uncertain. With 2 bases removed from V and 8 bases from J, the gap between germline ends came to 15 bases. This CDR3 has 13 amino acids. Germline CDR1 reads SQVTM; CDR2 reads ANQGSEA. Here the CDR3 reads CSVEYYSPGGYTF. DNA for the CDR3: TGCAGCGTTGAATATTATTCACCGGGGGGCTACACCTTC.

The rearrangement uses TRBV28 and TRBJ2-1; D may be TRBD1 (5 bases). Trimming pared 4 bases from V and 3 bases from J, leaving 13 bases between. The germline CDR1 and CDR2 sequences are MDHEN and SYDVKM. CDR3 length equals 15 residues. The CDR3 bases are TGTGCCAGCAGTTGGGGCAGGAGCCACTACAATGAGCAGTTCTTC. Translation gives CASSWGRSHYNEQFF.

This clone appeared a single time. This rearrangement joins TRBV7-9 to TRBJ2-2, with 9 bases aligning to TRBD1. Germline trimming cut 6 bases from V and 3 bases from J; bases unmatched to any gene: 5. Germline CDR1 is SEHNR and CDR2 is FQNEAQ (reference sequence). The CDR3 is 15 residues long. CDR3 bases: TGTGCCAGCAGACAGGGGGCGCGGGACACCGGGGAGCTGTTTTTT. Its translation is CASRQGARDTGELFF.

CDR3: CASSTHERPYEQYF. In nucleotides, the CDR3 is TGTGCCAGTAGTACCCATGAAAGGCCCTACGAGCAGTACTTC. The chain has TRBV19 and TRBJ2-7; no firm D call. Per the germline V gene, CDR1 is LNHDA and CDR2 is SQIVND (reference sequence). The CDR3 has 14 amino acids. Trimming removed 4 bases at V and 2 bases at J, with 12 bases between.

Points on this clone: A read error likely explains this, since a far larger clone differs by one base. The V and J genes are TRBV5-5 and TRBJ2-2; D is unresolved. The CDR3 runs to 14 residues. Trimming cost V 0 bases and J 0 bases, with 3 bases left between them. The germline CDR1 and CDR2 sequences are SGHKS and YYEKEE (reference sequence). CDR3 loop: CASSLDPNTGELFF. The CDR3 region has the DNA TGTGCCAGCAGCTTGGACCCGAACACCGGGGAGCTGTTTTTT.